These 8 T cell receptor beta chains were all obtained from the same sample, sequenced in a study of OX40 agonist ivuxolimab in advanced cancers. Measured with immunoSEQ multiplex PCR; TCRdb has only the in-frame clones, and not every one. Counted here are roughly 40,000 clones, 88% occurring once; the ten biggest clones make up approximately 15%. The sequences come from CD4+ or CD8+ T cells sorted from blood, collected in a trial of the OX40 agonist ivuxolimab. These receptor sequences come from an adult with an advanced solid tumor such as melanoma, head and neck, liver or kidney cancer.

The J gene is TRBJ1-2, the V gene TRBV5-1, with D hard to call. V lost 0 bases and J 4 bases, leaving 7 bases between the germline ends. The V gene's germline CDR1 is SGHRS and CDR2 YFSETQ. The CDR3 length is 13 residues. The CDR3 loop reads CASSLDSTYGYTF. CDR3 nucleotide sequence: TGCGCCAGCAGCTTGGATAGCACCTATGGCTACACCTTC.

The chain carries TRBV5-1 and TRBJ2-7, with D possibly matching TRBD2 (6 bases). Trimming pared 0 bases from V and 6 bases from J, leaving 13 bases between. Per the germline V gene, CDR1 is SGHRS and CDR2 is YFSETQ. This CDR3 comprises 14 residues. The chain's CDR3 is CASSLEVGGPEQYF. DNA of the CDR3: TGCGCCAGCAGCTTGGAAGTAGGAGGGCCCGAGCAGTACTTC. Combining the CDR3 with reference TRBV5-1 and TRBJ2-7 gives the whole variable domain KAGVTQTPRYLIKTRGQQVTLSCSPISGHRSVSWYQQTPGQGLQFLFEYFSETQRNKGNFPGRFSGRQFSNSRSEMNVSTLELGDSALYLCASSLEVGGPEQYFGPGTRLTVT.

This clone has a handful of counts. This chain joins TRBV5-1 and TRBJ1-1; no clear D. Trimming removed 2 bases at V and 3 bases at J, with 8 bases between. This CDR3 contains 13 residues. Germline lookup yields CDR1 SGHRS and CDR2 YFSETQ. CDR3 loop: CASSFSGYTEAFF. The CDR3 region has the DNA TGCGCCAGCAGCTTTTCCGGGTACACTGAAGCTTTCTTT.

For this clone: A junction end diverges from the germline sequence, so it may reflect a read error. The chain employs TRBV7-7 and TRBJ2-2; D is unclear. Germline lookup yields CDR1 SSHAT and CDR2 FNYEAQ (reference sequence). The CDR3 contains 12 residues. The CDR3 bases are TGTGCTAGCAGCCCACCCTCCGGGGAGCTGTTTTTT. Protein sequence: CASSPPSGELFF.

The chain combines TRBV6-1 with TRBJ2-1; 7 bases line up with TRBD2. V was pared by 11 bases and J by 2 bases, with 3 bases of the junction left unmatched. Germline values: CDR1 MNHNS, CDR2 SASEGT. The CDR3 runs 12 residues. CDR3 bases: TGTGCCGGGGGGGATCCCTACAATGAGCAGTTCTTC. Translating it yields CAGGDPYNEQFF.

This chain links TRBV18 with TRBJ1-1; no clear D. The CDR3 contains 12 residues. CDR1 and CDR2 from the germline V gene are KGHSH and LQKENI. The germline V and J ends were trimmed by 8 bases and 1 base, with 8 bases remaining between them. The CDR3 sequence: CASTRGNTEAFF. CDR3 nucleotides: TGTGCCAGCACACGGGGGAACACTGAAGCTTTCTTT.

This clone was detected a few times. V usage is TRBV5-1 and J usage is TRBJ2-2; D not certain. V was cut by 2 bases and J by 1 base, with 15 bases left in between. Germline CDR1 and CDR2: SGHRS and YFSETQ. This CDR3 has 17 residues. This CDR3 is CASSFSGPDQNTGELFF. The CDR3 nucleotides are TGCGCCAGCAGCTTCTCAGGCCCCGACCAGAACACCGGGGAGCTGTTTTTT.

The rearrangement joins TRBV27 to TRBJ2-2, with D unresolved. V was cut by 7 bases and J by 9 bases, with 21 bases left in between. The CDR3 sequence is 15 residues long. The germline gives CDR1 MNHEY, CDR2 SMNVEV (reference sequence). CDR3 residues: CASMMYTEQHRELFF. The CDR3 DNA reads TGTGCCAGCATGATGTATACAGAACAACACAGGGAGCTGTTTTTT.